These 25 T cell receptor beta chains originate from one sample sequenced in a study of Graves' ophthalmopathy and Graves' hyperthyroidism. Amplification targeted the TCR beta CDR3 regions, with RNA transcripts as the source material. RT-PCR was first run with HTBI primers, then multiplex PCR in a second round. TCRdb analysed the multiplex PCR reads with MiXCR anew, one entry per CDR3 protein. The data show nearly 400,000 distinct CDR3 sequences, around 16% seen once. Input material: peripheral blood. The receptor set was obtained from a woman between 18 and 29 years old with Graves' ophthalmopathy.

The V call is TRBV10-1, the J call TRBJ2-3; D might be TRBD1 (5 bases). The CDR3 covers 15 residues. Germline V CDR1 and CDR2: WNHNN, SYGVQD (reference sequence). V lost 6 bases and J 6 bases, leaving 19 bases between the germline ends. As DNA, the CDR3 is TGCGCCAGCAGCGCACTTAGGGGCACCGAGGATACGCAGTATTTT. Protein: CASSALRGTEDTQYF.

The table lists this clonotype with many counts. The chain combines TRBV28 with TRBJ2-5; TRBD1 agrees at 8 bases. This CDR3 has 14 amino acids. V trimming: 6 bases; J trimming: 7 bases; junction bases outside the gene matches: 10. Germline values: CDR1 MDHEN, CDR2 SYDVKM. The CDR3 nucleotides read TGTGCCAGCAGGCCCGACAGGGGAGTTGGGACCCAGTACTTC. Its translation: CASRPDRGVGTQYF.

This clonotype was seen many times. The gene calls are TRBV27 and TRBJ1-1, with D possibly TRBD1 on 6 matching bases. Germline CDR1 and CDR2: MNHEY and SMNVEV (reference sequence). The CDR3 runs 15 residues. V dropped 3 bases and J dropped 1 base, with 12 bases sitting between them. The CDR3 DNA is TGTGCCAGCAGTTTCTCAAGACAGGCGAACACTGAAGCTTTCTTT. It is translated as CASSFSRQANTEAFF.

The chain employs TRBV6-4 and TRBJ1-1, with D perhaps TRBD1 (6 bases). The V end was cut by 5 bases, the J end by 7 bases, with 17 bases between. The CDR3 length is 14 residues. Germline V gene data show CDR1 as MRHNA and CDR2 as SNTAGT. The CDR3 loop reads CASSYANDRNEAFF. The CDR3 nucleotides are TGTGCCAGCAGTTATGCCAATGACAGGAATGAAGCTTTCTTT.

In this sample, this clonotype turned up many times. This chain links TRBV7-2 with TRBJ1-1, with 8 nucleotides matching TRBD1. V was clipped by 5 bases and J by 1 base; unmatched bases: 0. The germline V gene has CDR1 SGHTA and CDR2 FQGNSA. The CDR3 length is 13 residues. The CDR3 region is CASSGQGNTEAFF. CDR3 in DNA: TGTGCCAGCAGCGGACAGGGGAACACTGAAGCTTTCTTT.

The table lists this clonotype with many counts. This chain connects TRBV6-2 or TRBV6-3 to TRBJ2-7, with TRBD1 identical over 10 bases. CDR1 MNHEY and CDR2 SVGEGT come from the germline V gene. CDR3 size: 15 residues. Trimming removed 4 bases from V and 4 bases from J; junction bases left unmatched: 7. CDR3 amino acids: CASSSPGQGRYEQYF. Here the CDR3 DNA reads TGTGCCAGCAGTTCTCCGGGACAGGGGAGGTACGAGCAGTACTTC.

In this sample, this clonotype turned up many times. The V call is TRBV7-6, the J call TRBJ2-7, with TRBD1 matching 9 bases. This CDR3 region has 18 residues. V dropped 0 bases and J dropped 5; count of bases not matched to a gene: 14. Germline V gene data show CDR1 as SGHVS and CDR2 as FNYEAQ. CDR3 amino acids: CASSLASGLGTGRNEQYF. DNA of the CDR3: TGTGCCAGCAGCTTAGCGTCGGGACTCGGGACAGGGCGCAACGAGCAGTACTTC.

This clonotype was counted many times. The J gene is TRBJ2-5, the V gene TRBV7-3, with D unresolved. Trimming left V 0 bases short and J 2 bases short, with 4 bases between. The length of the CDR3 is 13 residues. CDR1 is SGHTA and CDR2 is FQGTGA in the germline V gene. The CDR3 DNA is TGTGCCAGCAGCTTAACCGATCAAGAGACCCAGTACTTC. Amino acids: CASSLTDQETQYF. Complete variable domain (other parts from reference TRBV7-3 and TRBJ2-5): GAGVSQTPSNKVTEKGKYVELRCDPISGHTALYWYRQSLGQGPEFLIYFQGTGAADDSGLPNDRFFAVRPEGSVSTLKIQRTERGDSAVYLCASSLTDQETQYFGPGTRLLVL.

This clonotype showed up many times. The gene calls are TRBV4-3 and TRBJ1-1; D gene ambiguous. The CDR3 loop spans 15 amino acids. Germline V CDR1 and CDR2: LGHNA, YSLEER. Deletions cut 0 bases from V and 4 bases from J, with 12 bases between. CDR3 nucleotides: TGCGCCAGCAGCCAAGATAATCCGGGGTTCACTGAAGCTTTCTTT. It codes for CASSQDNPGFTEAFF.

This clonotype occurred many times. This chain connects TRBV12-3 or TRBV12-4 to TRBJ1-5; TRBD1 agrees at 7 bases. J lost 0 bases, V lost 7 bases, and 9 bases had no gene match. CDR3 length: 16 residues. Here the CDR3 reads CASKLGTVHSNQPQHF. The CDR3, as DNA: TGTGCCAGCAAGCTTGGGACAGTTCATAGCAATCAGCCCCAGCATTTT.

This clonotype has just a few counts. The chain recombines TRBV6-2 or TRBV6-3 with TRBJ2-7, with TRBD2 identical over 9 bases. The CDR3 extends over 18 amino acids. Germline CDR1 and CDR2: MNHEY and SVGEGT. J gave up 3 bases and V 6 bases, and 18 bases lay outside the gene matches. The CDR3 DNA follows: TGTGCCAGCAGCGCGGCGTCCGGGACTAGCAGAGGTTACTACGAGCAGTACTTC. The encoded protein is CASSAASGTSRGYYEQYF.

This clonotype was recorded many times. The genes are TRBV7-2 and TRBJ1-2, with 7 bases lining up with TRBD1. The V gene end was trimmed by 5 bases and the J gene end by 2 bases; junction bases not matched to a gene: 8. Germline CDR1 reads SGHTA; CDR2 reads FQGNSA. The CDR3 runs 15 residues. CDR3 in DNA: TGTGCCAGCAGCCCCAGACAGGGAGGGAACTATGGCTACACCTTC. It yields the protein CASSPRQGGNYGYTF.

The chain carries TRBV6-1 and TRBJ1-1; D remains unclear. The V gene lost 1 base and the J gene lost 1 base, with 7 bases spanning the gap. This CDR3 contains 14 residues. Germline V CDR1 and CDR2: MNHNS, SASEGT. In DNA, the CDR3 is TGTGCCAGCAGTGAAGAGCGGCCGAACACTGAAGCTTTCTTT. Translated, it gives CASSEERPNTEAFF.

This clonotype has at least ten counts. At one of its ends the junction is not consistent with the germline gene, which may arise from a read error. The J gene is TRBJ2-5, the V gene TRBV10-3, with D possibly TRBD2 on 6 matching bases. The germline gives CDR1 ENHRY, CDR2 SYGVKD. The CDR3 totals 12 residues. CDR3: CAISESREPTDF. In DNA form, the CDR3 reads TGTGCCATCAGTGAGTCGCGGGAACCAACAGACTTC.

This clonotype was observed at least ten times. V is TRBV6-2 or TRBV6-3 and J is TRBJ1-2; 7 nucleotides agree with TRBD1. Per the germline V gene, CDR1 is MNHEY and CDR2 is SVGEGT. The CDR3 spans 12 residues. V shed 6 bases, J shed 6 bases, and the junction held 4 bases outside the gene matches. CDR3 DNA sequence: TGTGCCAGCAGACGACAGGGCGATGGCTACACCTTC. Protein sequence: CASRRQGDGYTF.

The sample holds many counts of this clonotype. CDR3 nucleotides: TGTGCCATCAGTCCGGGACAATGGAACACTGAAGCTTTCTTT. Translation: CAISPGQWNTEAFF. The rearrangement uses TRBV10-3 and TRBJ1-1; D perhaps matches TRBD1 (6 bases). Germline CDR1 ENHRY, CDR2 SYGVKD. Trimming removed 5 bases from V and 1 base from J, with 11 bases in between. This CDR3 comprises 14 residues.

This clonotype was seen repeatedly, ten times or more. This chain joins TRBV6-1 and TRBJ2-7, with D possibly matching TRBD1 (5 bases). Germline CDR1 is MNHNS and CDR2 is SASEGT. The CDR3 runs 13 residues. Trimming removed 4 bases from V and 4 bases from J, with 11 bases in between. Here the CDR3 reads CASSVKGSYEQYF. CDR3 in DNA: TGTGCCAGCAGTGTCAAGGGGTCATACGAGCAGTACTTC.

This clonotype was detected many times. This chain uses TRBV5-1 with TRBJ1-1; tentatively, D is TRBD1 (6 bases). The CDR3 runs to 15 residues. Per germline, CDR1 SGHRS and CDR2 YFSETQ. V was cut by 3 bases and J by 2 bases, with 14 bases left in between. In nucleotides, the CDR3 is TGCGCCAGCAGCTCGACGGGGGCCCCAAACACTGAAGCTTTCTTT. It translates to CASSSTGAPNTEAFF.

There are many counts of this clonotype. The chain has TRBV11-2 and TRBJ2-5; TRBD1 aligns across 10 bases. J was trimmed by 2 bases and V by 5 bases; bases with no gene match: 11. Germline CDR1 reads SGHAT; CDR2 reads FQNNGV. The CDR3 consists of 17 residues. The CDR3 reads CASSTILDRGVQETQYF. Here the CDR3 DNA reads TGTGCCAGCAGCACCATTCTGGACAGGGGGGTACAAGAGACCCAGTACTTC.

In its sample, this clonotype was seen a few times. The J gene is TRBJ1-5, the V gene TRBV28; perhaps TRBD1 as D (5 bases). CDR3 size: 17 residues. CDR1 MDHEN and CDR2 SYDVKM come from the germline V gene. V lost 6 bases and J 0 bases, leaving 18 bases between the germline ends. As DNA, the CDR3 is TGTGCCAGCAGACCATCGTGGGGGGTAGGTAGCAATCAGCCCCAGCATTTT. It codes for CASRPSWGVGSNQPQHF.

This clonotype was detected ten times or more. The chain joins TRBV29-1 to TRBJ1-1; D is uncertain. Germline loops: CDR1 SQVTM, CDR2 ANQGSEA. V lost 5 bases and J lost 0, with 16 bases in between. This CDR3 spans 15 amino acids. CDR3 residues: CSVKRTLSVNTEAFF. The CDR3 DNA sequence: TGCAGCGTTAAGCGAACCTTATCCGTGAACACTGAAGCTTTCTTT.

This clonotype was found many times. The chain uses TRBV12-3 or TRBV12-4 and TRBJ1-5; D remains ambiguous. The length of the CDR3 is 14 residues. V gave up 7 bases and J gave up 11 bases, with 21 bases separating them. The CDR3 region is CASTPAGSGLAQHF. The CDR3 coding sequence is TGTGCCAGCACCCCTGCGGGGTCGGGGTTAGCCCAGCATTTT.

This clonotype has ten or more counts. The chain joins TRBV6-1 to TRBJ1-1, with 9 bases lining up with TRBD1. With 3 bases clipped from V and 6 bases from J, the junction kept 17 bases outside the gene matches. The CDR3 is made up of 18 amino acids. Germline V gene lookup returns CDR1 MNHNS and CDR2 SASEGT. The CDR3: CASSDYRGLGIIGSEAFF. DNA for the CDR3: TGTGCCAGCAGTGATTACAGGGGGCTGGGTATTATCGGCTCTGAAGCTTTCTTT.

The table lists this clonotype with many counts. This sequence joins TRBV6-5 and TRBJ2-5, with a possible D match to TRBD2 (5 bases). Per the germline V gene, CDR1 is MNHEY and CDR2 is SVGAGI. The V end lost 0 bases, the J end lost 5 bases, and 16 bases lay between the germline ends. The CDR3 length is 16 residues. CDR3 DNA: TGTGCCAGCAGTTACTCGAGTGTGGGCGGGCAGGAGACCCAGTACTTC. Its protein is CASSYSSVGGQETQYF.

This chain connects TRBV27 to TRBJ1-2; D gene unclear. Trimming cost V 1 base and J 2 bases, with 8 bases left between them. Germline-derived CDR1 and CDR2 are MNHEY and SMNVEV (reference sequence). This CDR3 has 14 residues. This CDR3 is CASSLYGENYGYTF. As DNA, the CDR3 is TGTGCCAGCAGTTTATATGGGGAAAACTATGGCTACACCTTC.